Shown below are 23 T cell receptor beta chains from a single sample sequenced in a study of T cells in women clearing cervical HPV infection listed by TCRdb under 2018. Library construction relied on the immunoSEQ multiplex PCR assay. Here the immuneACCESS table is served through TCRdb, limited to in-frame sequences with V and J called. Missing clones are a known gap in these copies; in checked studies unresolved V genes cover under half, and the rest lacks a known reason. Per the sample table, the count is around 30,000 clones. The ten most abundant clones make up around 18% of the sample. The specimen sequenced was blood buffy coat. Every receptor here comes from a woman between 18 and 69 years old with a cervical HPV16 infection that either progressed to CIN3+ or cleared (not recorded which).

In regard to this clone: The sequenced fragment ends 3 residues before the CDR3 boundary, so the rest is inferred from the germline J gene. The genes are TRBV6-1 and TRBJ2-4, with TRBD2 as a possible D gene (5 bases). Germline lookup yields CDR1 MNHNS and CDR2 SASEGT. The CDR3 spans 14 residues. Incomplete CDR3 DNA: TGTGCCAGCAGTGAATCGTCGGGTGACTATGGT. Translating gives CASSESSGDYG. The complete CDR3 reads CASSESSGDYGQYF.

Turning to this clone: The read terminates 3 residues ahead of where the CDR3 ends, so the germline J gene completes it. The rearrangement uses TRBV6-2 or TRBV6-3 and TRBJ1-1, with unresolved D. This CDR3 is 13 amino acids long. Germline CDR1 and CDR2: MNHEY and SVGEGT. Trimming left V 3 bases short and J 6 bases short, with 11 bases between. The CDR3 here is CASSYIRLSEAFF. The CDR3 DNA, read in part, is TGTGCCAGCAGTTATATCCGACTTTCTGAA.

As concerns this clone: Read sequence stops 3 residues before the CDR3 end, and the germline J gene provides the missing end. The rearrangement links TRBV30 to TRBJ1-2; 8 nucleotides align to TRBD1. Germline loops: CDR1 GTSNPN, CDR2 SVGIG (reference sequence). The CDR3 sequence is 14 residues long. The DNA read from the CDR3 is TGTGCCTGGAGTGTTACTCGGACAGGGAGGATC. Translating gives CAWSVTRTGRI. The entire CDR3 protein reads CAWSVTRTGRIYTF.

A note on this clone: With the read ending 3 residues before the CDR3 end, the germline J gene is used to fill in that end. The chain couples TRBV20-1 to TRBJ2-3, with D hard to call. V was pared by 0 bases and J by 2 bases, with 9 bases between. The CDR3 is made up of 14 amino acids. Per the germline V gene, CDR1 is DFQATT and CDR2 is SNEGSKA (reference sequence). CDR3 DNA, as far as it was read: TGCAGTGCTAGAGATGGCAGGATCACAGATACG. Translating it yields CSARDGRITDT. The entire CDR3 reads CSARDGRITDTQYF.

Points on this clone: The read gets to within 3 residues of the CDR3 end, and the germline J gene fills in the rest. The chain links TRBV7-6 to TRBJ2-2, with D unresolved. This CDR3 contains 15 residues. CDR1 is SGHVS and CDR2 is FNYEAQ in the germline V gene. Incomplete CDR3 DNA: TGTGCCAGCAGCCCCCTGCTGAGTACCGGTGAAAAG. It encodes CASSPLLSTGEK. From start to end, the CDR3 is CASSPLLSTGEKLFF.

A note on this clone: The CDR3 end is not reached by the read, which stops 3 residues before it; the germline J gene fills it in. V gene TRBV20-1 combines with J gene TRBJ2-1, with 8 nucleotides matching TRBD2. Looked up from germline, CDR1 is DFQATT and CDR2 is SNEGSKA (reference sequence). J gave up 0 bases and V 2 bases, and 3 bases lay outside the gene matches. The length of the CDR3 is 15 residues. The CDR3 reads CSARPGTSSYNEQFF. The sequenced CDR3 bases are TGCAGTGCTAGACCCGGGACTAGCTCCTACAATGAG.

Incomplete CDR3 DNA: TGCAGCGTTGCTTGGACTAGCGGCTCCCAAGAGACC. Translated: CSVAWTSGSQET. The whole CDR3 protein reads CSVAWTSGSQETQYF. The V gene is TRBV29-1, the J gene TRBJ2-5; 10 bases fit TRBD2. The read finishes 3 residues shy of the CDR3 end, and the germline J gene is used to complete it. CDR3 size: 15 residues. The V gene's germline CDR1 is SQVTM and CDR2 ANQGSEA. Trimming at V came to 4 bases and at J to 1 base, leaving 6 bases not matched to a gene. The full variable domain, completed using reference TRBV29-1 and TRBJ2-5, is SAVISQKPSRDICQRGTSLTIQCQVDSQVTMMFWYRQQPGQSLTLIATANQGSEATYESGFVIDKFPISRPNLTFSTLTVSNMSPEDSSIYLCSVAWTSGSQETQYFGPGTRLLVL.

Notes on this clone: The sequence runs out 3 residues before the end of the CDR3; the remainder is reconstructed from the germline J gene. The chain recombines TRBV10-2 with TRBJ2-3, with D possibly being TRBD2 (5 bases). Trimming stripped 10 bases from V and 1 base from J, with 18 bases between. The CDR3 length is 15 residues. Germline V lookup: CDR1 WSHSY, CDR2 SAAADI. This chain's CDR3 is CATCRATAGTDTQYF. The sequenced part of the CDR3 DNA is TGCGCCACCTGTAGGGCTACAGCGGGCACAGATACG.

The sequenced part of the CDR3 DNA is TGTGCCAGCAGCCAAGGCGTGACTAGCGGGGGGCAGGGGACC. This sequence encodes CASSQGVTSGGQGT. From start to end, the CDR3 is CASSQGVTSGGQGTQYF. The chain recombines TRBV4-2 with TRBJ2-5, with 13 nucleotides matching TRBD2. The read gets to within 3 residues of the CDR3 end, and the germline J gene fills in the rest. This CDR3 contains 17 residues. With V trimmed by 1 base and J by 7 bases, 9 bases remained unmatched. CDR1 and CDR2 from the germline V gene are LGHNA and YNFKEQ.

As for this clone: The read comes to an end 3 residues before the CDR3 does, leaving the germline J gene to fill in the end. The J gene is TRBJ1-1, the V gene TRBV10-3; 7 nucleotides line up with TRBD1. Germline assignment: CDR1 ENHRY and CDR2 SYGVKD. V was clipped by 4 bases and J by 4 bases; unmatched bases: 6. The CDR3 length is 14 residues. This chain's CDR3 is CAISGQGGGTEAFF. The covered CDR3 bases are TGTGCCATCAGTGGACAGGGAGGAGGCACTGAA.

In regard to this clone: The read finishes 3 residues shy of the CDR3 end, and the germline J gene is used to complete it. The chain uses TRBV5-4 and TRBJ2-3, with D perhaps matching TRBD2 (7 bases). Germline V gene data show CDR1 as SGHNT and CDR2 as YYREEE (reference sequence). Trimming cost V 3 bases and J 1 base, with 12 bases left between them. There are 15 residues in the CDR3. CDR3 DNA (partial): TGTGCCAGCAGCTCAGTGGGGGGGCGCACAGATACG. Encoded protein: CASSSVGGRTDT. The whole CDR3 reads CASSSVGGRTDTQYF.

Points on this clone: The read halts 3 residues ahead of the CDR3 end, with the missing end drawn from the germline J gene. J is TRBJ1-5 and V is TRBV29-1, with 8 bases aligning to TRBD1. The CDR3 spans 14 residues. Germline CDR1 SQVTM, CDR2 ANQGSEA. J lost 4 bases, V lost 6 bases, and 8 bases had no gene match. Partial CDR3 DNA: TGCAGCGTCGGGGACAACAGGGGGAATCAGCCC. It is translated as CSVGDNRGNQP. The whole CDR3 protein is CSVGDNRGNQPQHF.

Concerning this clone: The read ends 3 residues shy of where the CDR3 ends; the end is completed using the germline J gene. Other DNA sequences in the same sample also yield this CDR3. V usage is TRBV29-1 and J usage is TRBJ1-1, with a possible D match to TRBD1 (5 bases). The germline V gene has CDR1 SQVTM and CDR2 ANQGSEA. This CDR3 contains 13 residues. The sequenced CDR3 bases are TGCAGCGTGGAGACTAGCGGGGGTTACGAG. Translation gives CSVETSGGYE. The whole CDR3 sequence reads CSVETSGGYEAFF.

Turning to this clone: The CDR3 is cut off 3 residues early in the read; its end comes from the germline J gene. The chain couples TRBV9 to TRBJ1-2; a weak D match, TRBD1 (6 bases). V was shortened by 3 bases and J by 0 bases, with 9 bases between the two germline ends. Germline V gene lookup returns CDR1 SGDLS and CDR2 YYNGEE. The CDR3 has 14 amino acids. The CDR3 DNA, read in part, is TGTGCCAGCAGCGGGACAGTAACTAACTATGGC. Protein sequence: CASSGTVTNYG. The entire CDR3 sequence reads CASSGTVTNYGYTF.

The part of the CDR3 DNA that was read is TGTGCCAGCAGCTTATTGGGTCAGGGGGAA. Its translation: CASSLLGQGE. The full CDR3 sequence reads CASSLLGQGEAFF. The chain joins TRBV7-9 to TRBJ1-1, with a weak D call TRBD1 (6 bases). The read halts 3 residues ahead of the CDR3 end, with the missing end drawn from the germline J gene. CDR3 length equals 13 residues. Germline V lookup: CDR1 SEHNR, CDR2 FQNEAQ (reference sequence).

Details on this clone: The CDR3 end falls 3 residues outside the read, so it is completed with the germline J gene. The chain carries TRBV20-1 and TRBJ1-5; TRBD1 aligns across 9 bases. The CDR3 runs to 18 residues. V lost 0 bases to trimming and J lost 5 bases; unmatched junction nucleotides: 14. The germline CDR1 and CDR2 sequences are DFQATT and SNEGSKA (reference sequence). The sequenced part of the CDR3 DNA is TGCAGTGCTAGAGATACCGACAGGGGGGGAGGGTTAGATCAGCCC. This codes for CSARDTDRGGGLDQP. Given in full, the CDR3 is CSARDTDRGGGLDQPQHF.

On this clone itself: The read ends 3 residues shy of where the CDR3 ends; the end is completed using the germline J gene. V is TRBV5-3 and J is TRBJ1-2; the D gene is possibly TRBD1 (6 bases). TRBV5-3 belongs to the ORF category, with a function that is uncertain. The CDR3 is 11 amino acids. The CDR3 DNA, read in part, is TGTGCCAGAAAGGGGGGGTACGAC. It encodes CARKGGYD. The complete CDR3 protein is CARKGGYDYTF.

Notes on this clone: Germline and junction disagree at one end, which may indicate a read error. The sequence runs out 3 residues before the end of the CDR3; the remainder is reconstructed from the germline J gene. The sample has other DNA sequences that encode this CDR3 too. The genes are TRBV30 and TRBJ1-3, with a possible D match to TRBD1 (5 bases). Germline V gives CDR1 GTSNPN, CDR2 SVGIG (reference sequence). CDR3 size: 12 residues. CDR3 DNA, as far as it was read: TGTGCCTGGTCAGGGTCTGGAAACACG. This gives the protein CAWSGSGNT. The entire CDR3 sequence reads CAWSGSGNTIYF.

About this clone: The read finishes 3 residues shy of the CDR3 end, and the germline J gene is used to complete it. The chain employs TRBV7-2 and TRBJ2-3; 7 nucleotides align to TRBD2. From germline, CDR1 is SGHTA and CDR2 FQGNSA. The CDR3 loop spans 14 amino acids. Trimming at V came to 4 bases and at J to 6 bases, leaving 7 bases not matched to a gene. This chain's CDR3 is CASSWRGTRDTQYF. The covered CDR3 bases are TGTGCCAGCAGCTGGCGGGGGACGCGGGATACG.

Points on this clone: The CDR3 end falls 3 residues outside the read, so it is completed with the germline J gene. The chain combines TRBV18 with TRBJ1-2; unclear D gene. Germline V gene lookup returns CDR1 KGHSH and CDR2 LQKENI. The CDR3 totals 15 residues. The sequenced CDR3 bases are TGTGCCAGCTCACCACGGACTAGCGGGAGTAATGAC. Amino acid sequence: CASSPRTSGSND. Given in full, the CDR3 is CASSPRTSGSNDYTF.

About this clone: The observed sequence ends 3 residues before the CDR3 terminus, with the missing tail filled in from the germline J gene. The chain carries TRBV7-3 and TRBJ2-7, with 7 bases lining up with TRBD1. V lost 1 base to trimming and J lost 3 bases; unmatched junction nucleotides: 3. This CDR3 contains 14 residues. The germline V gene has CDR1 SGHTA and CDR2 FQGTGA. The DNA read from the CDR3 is TGTGCCAGCAGCTTAAGTAGGGACAGCTACGAG. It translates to CASSLSRDSYE. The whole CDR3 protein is CASSLSRDSYEQYF.

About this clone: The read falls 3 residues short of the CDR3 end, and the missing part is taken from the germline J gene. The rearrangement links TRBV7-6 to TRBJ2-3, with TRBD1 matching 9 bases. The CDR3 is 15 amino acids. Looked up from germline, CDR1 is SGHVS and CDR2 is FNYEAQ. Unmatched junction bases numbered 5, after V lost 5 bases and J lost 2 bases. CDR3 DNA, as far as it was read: TGTGCCAGCAGCCAGGACAGGGGATTCACAGATACG. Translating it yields CASSQDRGFTDT. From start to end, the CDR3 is CASSQDRGFTDTQYF.

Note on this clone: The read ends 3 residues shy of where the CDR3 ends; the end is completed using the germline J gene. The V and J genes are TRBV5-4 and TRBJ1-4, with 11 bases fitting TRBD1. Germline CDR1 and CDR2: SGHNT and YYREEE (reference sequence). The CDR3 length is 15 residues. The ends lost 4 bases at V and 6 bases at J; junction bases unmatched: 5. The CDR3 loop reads CASSPDRGLDEKLFF. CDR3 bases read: TGTGCCAGCAGCCCGGACAGGGGGCTTGATGAAAAA.